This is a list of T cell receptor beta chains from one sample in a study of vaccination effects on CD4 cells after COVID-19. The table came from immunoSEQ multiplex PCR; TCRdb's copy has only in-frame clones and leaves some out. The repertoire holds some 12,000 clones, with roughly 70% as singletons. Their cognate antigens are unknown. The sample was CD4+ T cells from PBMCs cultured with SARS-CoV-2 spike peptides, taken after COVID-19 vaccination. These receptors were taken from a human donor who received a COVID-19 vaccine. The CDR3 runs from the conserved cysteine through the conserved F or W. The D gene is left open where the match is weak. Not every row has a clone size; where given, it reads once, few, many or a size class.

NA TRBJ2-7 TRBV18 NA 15 TGTGCCAGCTCACCAGGAGCCCAGGGGACCTACGAGCAGTACTTC CASSPGAQGTYEQYF
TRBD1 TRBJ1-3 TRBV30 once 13 TGTGCCTGGACCATGGACAGGGGAAACACCATATATTTT CAWTMDRGNTIYF
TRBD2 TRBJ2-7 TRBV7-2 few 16 TGTGCCAGCAGCCTGGTCAGACTAGCGGACTCCTACGAGCAGTACTTC CASSLVRLADSYEQYF
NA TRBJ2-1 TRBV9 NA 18 TGTGCCAGCAGCGGAGGCCGGGGGCTAGCGGATACCTACAATGAGCAGTTCTTC CASSGGRGLADTYNEQFF
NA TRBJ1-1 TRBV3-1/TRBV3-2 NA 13 TGTGCCAGCAGCCTTGGAGGGAACACTGAAGCTTTCTTT CASSLGGNTEAFF
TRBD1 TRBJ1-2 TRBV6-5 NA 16 TGTGCCAGCAGTTCCTCCGGGACAGGGTCCCCCTATGGCTACACCTTC CASSSSGTGSPYGYTF
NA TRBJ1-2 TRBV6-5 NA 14 TGTGCCAGCAGTAGAGACCCTGGGGGATATGGCTACACCTTC CASSRDPGGYGYTF
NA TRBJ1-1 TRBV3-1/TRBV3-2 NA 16 TGTGCCAGCAGCCAAGGGGGGACTCTGCGGGGCACTGAAGCTTTCTTT CASSQGGTLRGTEAFF
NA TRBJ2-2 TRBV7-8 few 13 TGTTTCTCAGCGGAAATGAACACCGGGGAGCTGTTTTTT CFSAEMNTGELFF
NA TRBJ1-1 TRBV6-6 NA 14 TGTGCCAGCAGTTACCCCGGACAGAACACTGAAGCTTTCTTT CASSYPGQNTEAFF
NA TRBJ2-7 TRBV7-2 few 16 TGTGCCAGCAGCTTAGTGTCCGGACCCAGCTCCTACGAGCAGTACTTC CASSLVSGPSSYEQYF
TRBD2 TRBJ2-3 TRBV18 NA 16 TGTGCCAGCTCACCACGCCTAGCGGGGGGCACAGATACGCAGTATTTT CASSPRLAGGTDTQYF
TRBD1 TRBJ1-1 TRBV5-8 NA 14 TGTGCCAGCAGCTTGCGGGACAGGGTCACTGAAGCTTTCTTT CASSLRDRVTEAFF
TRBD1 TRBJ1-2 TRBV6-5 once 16 TGTGCCAGCAGTTACTCGAACTACAGGGGTGGCTATGGCTACACCTTC CASSYSNYRGGYGYTF
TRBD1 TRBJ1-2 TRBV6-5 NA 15 TGTGCCAGCAGTTACCGGTCAGGGGGCCACTATGGCTACACCTTC CASSYRSGGHYGYTF